The 19 T cell receptor beta chains reported below all come from one sample, sequenced in a study of cytomegalovirus exposure and HLA in healthy donors. The PCR was carried out with 60 Vbeta primers and 13 Jbeta primers. Clones were sequenced by immunoSEQ multiplex PCR, and TCRdb holds only the in-frame ones, with some missing. In the table there are some 130,000 clones, over 60% of which are singletons. Specimen: PBMCs. All receptors come from a male donor in good health and CMV-seropositive.

In this sample, this clone turned up a few times. The chain carries TRBV9 and TRBJ2-2; TRBD1 aligns across 9 bases. V lost 1 base to trimming and J lost 8 bases; unmatched junction nucleotides: 6. CDR1 SGDLS and CDR2 YYNGEE come from the germline V gene. CDR3 length: 15 amino acids. The CDR3 DNA reads TGTGCCAGCAGCGTAATCCGGGACAGGGAAGGGGAGCTGTTTTTT. This translates into CASSVIRDREGELFF. Supplemented by reference TRBV9 and TRBJ2-2, the full variable domain reads DSGVTQTPKHLITATGQRVTLRCSPRSGDLSVYWYQQSLDQGLQFLIQYYNGEERAKGNILERFSAQQFPDLHSELNLSSLELGDSALYFCASSVIRDREGELFFGEGSRLTVL.

V usage is TRBV13 and J usage is TRBJ2-5; 9 nucleotides agree with TRBD2. The CDR3 is 15 amino acids. J lost 9 bases, V lost 6 bases, and 14 bases had no gene match. Germline assignment: CDR1 PRHDT and CDR2 FYEKMQ (reference sequence). CDR3 residues: CASRGIAGEPGAQYF. CDR3 DNA sequence: TGTGCCAGCAGGGGCATAGCGGGAGAGCCGGGGGCCCAGTACTTC.

This clone was picked up one time. This chain connects TRBV19 to TRBJ2-7; D possibly corresponds to TRBD1 (6 bases). The CDR3 length is 17 residues. Between the trimmed V and J ends, which lost 5 bases and 2 bases, there was a span of 22 bases. Germline CDR1 LNHDA, CDR2 SQIVND (reference sequence). CDR3 loop: CASSGQRQVAPTYEQYF. CDR3 nucleotides: TGTGCCAGTAGTGGCCAAAGACAGGTTGCCCCCACCTACGAGCAGTACTTC.

This clone occurred a few times. The CDR3 DNA follows: TGCAGCGTTGAACCGGTGGGGCGACCCAGGGAGCTGTTTTTT. This encodes CSVEPVGRPRELFF. V gene TRBV29-1 combines with J gene TRBJ2-2; possibly TRBD1 for D (5 bases). V gave up 2 bases and J gave up 9 bases, with 16 bases separating them. The CDR3 has 14 residues. Looked up from germline, CDR1 is SQVTM and CDR2 is ANQGSEA.

This chain links TRBV7-2 with TRBJ2-3; D is perhaps TRBD2 (6 bases). Germline V gene lookup returns CDR1 SGHTA and CDR2 FQGNSA. The CDR3 extends over 15 amino acids. Between the trimmed V and J ends, which lost 4 bases and 2 bases, there was a span of 13 bases. The CDR3 DNA is TGTGCCAGCAGCTCGGTAGGGACTTCCACAGATACGCAGTATTTT. Amino acids: CASSSVGTSTDTQYF.

In this sample, this clone turned up once. CDR3 nucleotides: TGTGCCAGCAGCCAGGGGACAGGGTATTCTAGCACAGATACGCAGTATTTT. It encodes CASSQGTGYSSTDTQYF. The chain links TRBV5-8 to TRBJ2-3; 9 bases line up with TRBD1. Germline CDR1 is SGHTS and CDR2 is YDEGEE. The CDR3 totals 17 residues. J gave up 0 bases and V 4 bases, and 9 bases lay outside the gene matches.

The chain carries TRBV19 and TRBJ1-2; D not resolved. The germline CDR1 and CDR2 sequences are LNHDA and SQIVND (reference sequence). V lost 5 bases and J 5 bases, leaving 15 bases between the germline ends. The CDR3 spans 14 residues. Written as DNA, the CDR3 is TGTGCCAGTAGTGGGAGTGCGGGAGGGTATGGCTACACCTTC. Amino acids: CASSGSAGGYGYTF. The whole variable domain, filled in from reference TRBV19 and TRBJ1-2, reads DGGITQSPKYLFRKEGQNVTLSCEQNLNHDAMYWYRQDPGQGLRLIYYSQIVNDFQKGDIAEGYSVSREKKESFPLTVTSAQKNPTAFYLCASSGSAGGYGYTFGSGTRLTVV.

The rearrangement uses TRBV9 and TRBJ2-1, with D hard to call. The CDR3 is 15 residues long. From germline, CDR1 is SGDLS and CDR2 YYNGEE. V was shortened by 0 bases and J by 10 bases, with 17 bases between the two germline ends. This CDR3 is CASSVGLNGWSEQFF. CDR3 in DNA: TGTGCCAGCAGCGTAGGACTCAATGGCTGGAGCGAGCAGTTCTTC.

This chain links TRBV7-9 with TRBJ2-1, with TRBD2 matching over 7 bases. The CDR3 runs 16 residues. The V gene's germline CDR1 is SEHNR and CDR2 FQNEAQ (reference sequence). The trim removed 0 bases at V and 7 bases at J, leaving 9 bases unmatched. CDR3 protein: CASSLAGGRAVNEQFF. In DNA, the CDR3 is TGTGCCAGCAGCTTAGCGGGCGGGAGAGCGGTAAATGAGCAGTTCTTC. The variable domain in full, with the rest retrieved from reference TRBV7-9 and TRBJ2-1, is DTGVSQNPRHKITKRGQNVTFRCDPISEHNRLYWYRQTLGQGPEFLTYFQNEAQLEKSRLLSDRFSAERPKGSFSTLEIQRTEQGDSAMYLCASSLAGGRAVNEQFFGPGTRLTVL.

The chain combines TRBV14 with TRBJ2-5; D gene ambiguous. The J call may be incorrect, as the DNA end agrees better with TRBJ2-7. The CDR3 extends over 14 amino acids. Looked up from germline, CDR1 is SGHDN and CDR2 is FVKESK. Here the CDR3 reads CASGGPGSAYEQYF. The CDR3 DNA sequence: TGTGCCAGCGGTGGGCCAGGTTCAGCCTACGAGCAGTACTTC.

The chain couples TRBV5-4 to TRBJ1-6; tentative D call: TRBD1 (5 bases). The CDR3 length is 12 residues. Per germline, CDR1 SGHNT and CDR2 YYREEE (reference sequence). The V end was cut by 7 bases, the J end by 7 bases, with 9 bases between. CDR3: CASASGNSPLHF. DNA for the CDR3: TGTGCCAGCGCCTCAGGGAATTCACCCCTCCACTTT.

The chain is built from TRBV7-8 and TRBJ2-7; no clear D. Trimming cost V 4 bases and J 2 bases, with 15 bases left between them. Germline V gene lookup returns CDR1 SGHVS and CDR2 FQNEAQ. The CDR3 contains 15 residues. In nucleotides, the CDR3 is TGTGCCAGCAGCTCCTTCCGGGTTACACCCTACGAGCAGTACTTC. Protein sequence: CASSSFRVTPYEQYF.

The J gene is TRBJ2-5, the V gene TRBV29-1, with 10 bases fitting TRBD2. The CDR3 has 13 amino acids. Germline CDR1 is SQVTM and CDR2 is ANQGSEA. The V segment lost 4 bases and the J segment 3 bases; nucleotides outside the gene matches: 2. As DNA, the CDR3 is TGCAGCGTTGGTACTAGCGGGAAAGAGACCCAGTACTTC. This translates into CSVGTSGKETQYF.

This rearrangement joins TRBV19 to TRBJ1-2; D is undetermined. Trimming left V 5 bases short and J 5 bases short, with 9 bases between. The length of the CDR3 is 12 residues. CDR1 LNHDA and CDR2 SQIVND come from the germline V gene (reference sequence). The CDR3 DNA reads TGTGCCAGTAGTCTTCCGTATTATGGCTACACCTTC. Amino acids: CASSLPYYGYTF.

V usage is TRBV7-9 and J usage is TRBJ2-1; possible D gene TRBD2, 7 bases. Germline V gene sequence: CDR1 SEHNR, CDR2 FQNEAQ (reference sequence). Trimming cost V 11 bases and J 9 bases, with 23 bases left between them. This CDR3 has 14 amino acids. CDR3 in amino acids: CAGRGGGPRSEQFF. CDR3 coding DNA: TGTGCCGGAAGGGGAGGGGGGCCAAGGAGTGAGCAGTTCTTC.

V usage is TRBV11-3 and J usage is TRBJ1-1; a possible D gene is TRBD1 (6 bases). This CDR3 region has 13 residues. The V gene lost 3 bases and the J gene lost 5 bases, with 10 bases spanning the gap. Germline V gives CDR1 SGHNT, CDR2 YENEEA. In nucleotides, the CDR3 is TGTGCCAGCAGCTTTTCAGGGGAGACTGAAGCTTTCTTT. Amino acid sequence: CASSFSGETEAFF. Full variable domain (missing parts from reference TRBV11-3 and TRBJ1-1): EAGVVQSPRYKIIEKKQPVAFWCNPISGHNTLYWYLQNLGQGPELLIRYENEEAVDDSQLPKDRFSAERLKGVDSTLKIQPAELGDSAVYLCASSFSGETEAFFGQGTRLTVV.

J is TRBJ2-3 and V is TRBV10-3, with TRBD1 identical over 8 bases. This CDR3 has 15 residues. V dropped 6 bases and J dropped 0; count of bases not matched to a gene: 5. From germline, CDR1 is ENHRY and CDR2 SYGVKD. CDR3 DNA: TGTGCCATCAGAGAGACAGGGGCGAGCACAGATACGCAGTATTTT. Translation: CAIRETGASTDTQYF.

The chain combines TRBV25-1 with TRBJ1-1, with D perhaps matching TRBD1 (5 bases). This CDR3 is built from 17 residues. The V end lost 2 bases, the J end lost 4 bases, and 20 bases lay between the germline ends. Germline CDR1 MGHDK, CDR2 SYGVNS. CDR3 sequence reads: CASSERALGPGGTEAFF. The CDR3 DNA follows: TGTGCCAGCAGTGAACGGGCACTAGGCCCCGGGGGCACTGAAGCTTTCTTT.

This clone has just one count. The rearrangement joins TRBV7-8 to TRBJ1-2; D is unresolved. Trimming stripped 1 base from V and 6 bases from J, with 9 bases between. The germline V gene encodes CDR1 SGHVS and CDR2 FQNEAQ. CDR3 length: 13 amino acids. The CDR3 DNA is TGTGCCAGCAGCTTAGTACAGACCGATGGCTACACCTTC. This encodes CASSLVQTDGYTF. The full variable domain, with the rest looked up from reference TRBV7-8 and TRBJ1-2, is GAGVSQSPRYKVAKRGQDVALRCDPISGHVSLFWYQQALGQGPEFLTYFQNEAQLDKSGLPSDRFFAERPEGSVSTLKIQRTQQEDSAVYLCASSLVQTDGYTFGSGTRLTVV.